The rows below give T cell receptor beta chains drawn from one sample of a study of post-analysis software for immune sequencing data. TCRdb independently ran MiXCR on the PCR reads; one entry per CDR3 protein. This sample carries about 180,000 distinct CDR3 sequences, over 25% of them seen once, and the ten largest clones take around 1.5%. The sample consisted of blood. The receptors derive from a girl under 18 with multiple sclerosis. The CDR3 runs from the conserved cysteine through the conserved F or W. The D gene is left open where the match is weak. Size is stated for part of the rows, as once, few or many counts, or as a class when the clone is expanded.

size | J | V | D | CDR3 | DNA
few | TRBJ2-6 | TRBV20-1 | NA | CSARVGLAAQSSGANVRTF | TGCAGTGCTAGAGTGGGCTTAGCGGCCCAGAGCTCTGGGGCCAACGTCCGGACTTTC
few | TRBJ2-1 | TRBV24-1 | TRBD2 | CATSNFKAGGPGEQFF | TGTGCCACCAGTAATTTCAAGGCGGGAGGGCCAGGGGAGCAGTTCTTC
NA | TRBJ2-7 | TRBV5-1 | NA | CASSPRTLYEQYF | TGCGCCAGCAGCCCTCGAACGCTCTACGAGCAGTACTTC
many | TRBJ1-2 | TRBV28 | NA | CASSLGGQLIDGYTF | TGTGCCAGCAGTTTAGGGGGCCAGCTTATCGATGGCTACACCTTC
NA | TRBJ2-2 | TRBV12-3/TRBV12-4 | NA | CASSNGDFLNTGELFF | TGTGCCAGTAGCAACGGGGACTTCTTGAACACCGGGGAGCTGTTTTTT
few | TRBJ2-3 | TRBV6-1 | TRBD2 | CAGSDAASGYHPGTQYF | TGTGCCGGCAGTGACGCGGCTAGCGGCTACCATCCAGGAACGCAGTATTTT
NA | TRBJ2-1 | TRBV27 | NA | CASSLRPYNGQFF | TGTGCCAGCAGTTTAAGACCTTACAATGGGCAGTTCTTC
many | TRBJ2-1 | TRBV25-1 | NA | CASSSGGGIRNEQFF | TGTGCCAGCAGTTCCGGAGGGGGAATCAGGAATGAGCAGTTCTTC
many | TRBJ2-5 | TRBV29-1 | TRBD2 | CSVEGGPGTQYF | TGCAGCGTTGAGGGAGGGCCGGGGACCCAGTACTTC
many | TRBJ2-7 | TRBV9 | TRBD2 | CASSVEIAGSYEQYF | TGTGCCAGCAGCGTAGAAATAGCGGGGTCCTACGAGCAGTACTTC
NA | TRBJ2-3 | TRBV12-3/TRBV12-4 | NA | CASSLRAGTDTQYF | TGTGCCAGCAGTTTACGAGCGGGCACAGATACGCAGTATTTT
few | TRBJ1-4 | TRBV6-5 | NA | CAGSYSSARNEKLFF | TGTGCCGGCAGTTACTCGAGCGCCCGGAACGAAAAACTGTTTTTT
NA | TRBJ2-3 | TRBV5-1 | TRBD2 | CTTGLAGVLDTQYF | TGCACCACAGGACTAGCGGGAGTCCTAGATACGCAGTATTTT
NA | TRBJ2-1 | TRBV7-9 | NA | CARSRTLRGTNPNEQFF | TGTGCCCGCAGCAGAACGTTACGGGGCACTAATCCGAATGAGCAGTTCTTC
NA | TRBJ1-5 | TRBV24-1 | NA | CATRDSGINQPQHF | TGTGCCACCAGGGATTCAGGAATCAATCAGCCCCAGCATTTT
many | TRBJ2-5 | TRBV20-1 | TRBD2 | CSASLAGGGETQYF | TGCAGTGCTAGCTTAGCGGGAGGGGGAGAGACCCAGTACTTC
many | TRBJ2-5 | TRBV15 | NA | CATSRDSGETQYF | TGTGCCACCAGCAGGGACTCCGGGGAGACCCAGTACTTC
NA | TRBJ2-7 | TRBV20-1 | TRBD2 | CSVHRLAGAYNEQYF | TGCAGTGTTCACCGACTAGCGGGTGCCTACAATGAGCAGTACTTC
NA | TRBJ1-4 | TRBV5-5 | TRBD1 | CASSSGQGREKLFF | TGTGCCAGCAGTTCTGGACAGGGGCGCGAAAAACTGTTTTTT
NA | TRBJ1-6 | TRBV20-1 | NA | CSATGLDSPLHF | TGCAGTGCTACGGGCCTTGATTCACCCCTCCACTTT
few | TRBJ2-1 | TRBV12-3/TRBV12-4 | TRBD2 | CASSWFPSGSHNEQFF | TGTGCCAGCAGTTGGTTCCCTAGCGGGAGCCACAATGAGCAGTTCTTC
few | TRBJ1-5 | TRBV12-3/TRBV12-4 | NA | CASNSRWDQPQHF | TGTGCCAGCAATTCGCGCTGGGATCAGCCCCAGCATTTT
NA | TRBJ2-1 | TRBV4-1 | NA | CASSRDPDGLNEQFF | TGCGCCAGCAGCCGAGACCCGGACGGACTCAATGAGCAGTTCTTC
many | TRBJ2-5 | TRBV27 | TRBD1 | CASSWTGGEQYF | TGTGCCAGCAGTTGGACAGGCGGTGAGCAGTACTTC